The rows below give T cell receptor beta chains drawn from one sample of a study of T cells in localized non-small cell lung cancer. Measured with immunoSEQ multiplex PCR; TCRdb has only the in-frame clones, and not every one. The sample lists approximately 17,000 clones, almost 85% occurring once. The sequences come from peripheral blood, collected before any cancer treatment. The receptors stem from an older male donor with stage I lung adenocarcinoma. Each CDR3 is given with its conserved first and last residue. Each record gives: D gene, V gene, clone size, J gene, CDR3 DNA, CDR3 protein. The D gene is left open where the match is weak. The size field is filled for only some rows; it gives once, few, many or a size class.

d_gene: NA; v_gene: TRBV30; abundance: NA; j_gene: TRBJ1-2; CDR3nt: TGTGCCTGGACCCTAGGTCACAGCTATGGCTACACCTTC; CDR3aa: CAWTLGHSYGYTF
d_gene: NA; v_gene: TRBV27; abundance: NA; j_gene: TRBJ2-6; CDR3nt: TGTGCCAGCAGAAACCGTTGGGGAAGCTCTGGGGCCAACGTCCTGACTTTC; CDR3aa: CASRNRWGSSGANVLTF
d_gene: NA; v_gene: TRBV14; abundance: NA; j_gene: TRBJ2-7; CDR3nt: TGTGCCAGCAGCCAAGTACGCAACAGGGCCCTCTACGAGCAGTACTTC; CDR3aa: CASSQVRNRALYEQYF
d_gene: NA; v_gene: TRBV11-2; abundance: NA; j_gene: TRBJ1-2; CDR3nt: TGTGCCAGCAGTACCGAGGGGGGGGGCTACACCTTC; CDR3aa: CASSTEGGGYTF
d_gene: TRBD2; v_gene: TRBV6-6; abundance: NA; j_gene: TRBJ2-7; CDR3nt: TGTGCCAGCAGTTCGGGGGGGCAGGTCGAGCAGTACTTC; CDR3aa: CASSSGGQVEQYF
d_gene: NA; v_gene: TRBV18; abundance: NA; j_gene: TRBJ1-3; CDR3nt: TGTGCCAGCTCACCATCTCGGACTCTTAACTCTGGAAACACCATATATTTT; CDR3aa: CASSPSRTLNSGNTIYF
d_gene: TRBD2; v_gene: TRBV7-2; abundance: NA; j_gene: TRBJ2-3; CDR3nt: TGTGCCAGCAGCTCAAAACTGGCGGGAGACGACACAGATACGCAGTATTTT; CDR3aa: CASSSKLAGDDTDTQYF
d_gene: TRBD1; v_gene: TRBV23-1; abundance: NA; j_gene: TRBJ2-2; CDR3nt: TGCGCCAGCAGTCCCAAACCGCCGAGGACAGGGCGAACCCTGCCGAACACCGGGGAGCTGTTTTTT; CDR3aa: CASSPKPPRTGRTLPNTGELFF
d_gene: TRBD1; v_gene: TRBV7-2; abundance: few; j_gene: TRBJ2-1; CDR3nt: TGTGCCAGCAGCGAGACAGGGTACAATGAGCAGTTCTTC; CDR3aa: CASSETGYNEQFF
d_gene: NA; v_gene: TRBV28; abundance: NA; j_gene: TRBJ2-1; CDR3nt: TGTGCCAGCAGTACACTAATGCAGCGGGTATACAATGAGCAGTTCTTC; CDR3aa: CASSTLMQRVYNEQFF
d_gene: NA; v_gene: TRBV6-6; abundance: NA; j_gene: TRBJ2-3; CDR3nt: TGTGCCAGCAGTCACCGAAGGGGGGGGCCCACAGATACGCAGTATTTT; CDR3aa: CASSHRRGGPTDTQYF
d_gene: TRBD1; v_gene: TRBV4-2; abundance: NA; j_gene: TRBJ1-6; CDR3nt: TGTGCCAGCAGCCCTTTACAGGGGGCTAGCTCCTATAATTCACCCCTCCACTTT; CDR3aa: CASSPLQGASSYNSPLHF
d_gene: NA; v_gene: TRBV9; abundance: medium-sized; j_gene: TRBJ2-1; CDR3nt: TGTGCCAGCAGCGCTATTTCAGGGGGGTACAATGAGCAGTTCTTC; CDR3aa: CASSAISGGYNEQFF
d_gene: NA; v_gene: TRBV11-3; abundance: NA; j_gene: TRBJ1-1; CDR3nt: TGTGCCAGCAGGGGGGAGGGGAACACTGAAGCTTTCTTT; CDR3aa: CASRGEGNTEAFF
d_gene: NA; v_gene: TRBV2; abundance: NA; j_gene: TRBJ1-3; CDR3nt: TGTGCCAGCAGTGAAGGACAGTCCCTCTCTGGAAACACCATATATTTT; CDR3aa: CASSEGQSLSGNTIYF
d_gene: TRBD1; v_gene: TRBV9; abundance: NA; j_gene: TRBJ1-6; CDR3nt: TGTGCCAGCACCTCAGGGGGCCAAAGCTCCTATAATTCACCCCTCCACTTT; CDR3aa: CASTSGGQSSYNSPLHF
d_gene: TRBD1; v_gene: TRBV7-2; abundance: NA; j_gene: TRBJ1-5; CDR3nt: TGTGCCAGCAGCCCGACAGGGGGCGGCAATCAGCCCCAGCATTTT; CDR3aa: CASSPTGGGNQPQHF
d_gene: TRBD2; v_gene: TRBV28; abundance: NA; j_gene: TRBJ2-7; CDR3nt: TGTGCCAGCAGTTTAGAGGTCCGGGCTAGCGGGATCTACGAGCAGTACTTC; CDR3aa: CASSLEVRASGIYEQYF
d_gene: NA; v_gene: TRBV6-1; abundance: NA; j_gene: TRBJ2-2; CDR3nt: TGTGCCAGCAGTCGGACAACGAACACCGGGGAGCTGTTTTTT; CDR3aa: CASSRTTNTGELFF
d_gene: TRBD2; v_gene: TRBV5-4; abundance: NA; j_gene: TRBJ2-3; CDR3nt: TGTGCCAGCAGCGCAGGACTAGGGAGAACAGATACGCAGTATTTT; CDR3aa: CASSAGLGRTDTQYF
d_gene: NA; v_gene: TRBV11-2; abundance: NA; j_gene: TRBJ1-3; CDR3nt: TGTGCCAGCAGCTCCCTTTGGGCCGGTGGAAACACCATATATTTT; CDR3aa: CASSSLWAGGNTIYF
d_gene: NA; v_gene: TRBV7-2; abundance: NA; j_gene: TRBJ2-5; CDR3nt: TGTGCCAGCAGCTTAGTCTGGCGGGGAGCAGAGACCCAGTACTTC; CDR3aa: CASSLVWRGAETQYF
d_gene: TRBD2; v_gene: TRBV5-1; abundance: once; j_gene: TRBJ2-3; CDR3nt: TGCGCCAGCAGCTTGGCCGGGACTAGCGTATTTAGCACAGATACGCAGTATTTT; CDR3aa: CASSLAGTSVFSTDTQYF
d_gene: NA; v_gene: TRBV2; abundance: NA; j_gene: TRBJ2-3; CDR3nt: TGTGCCAGCTTCAGCATCTCCGGGAGTACAGATACGCAGTATTTT; CDR3aa: CASFSISGSTDTQYF
d_gene: NA; v_gene: TRBV5-3; abundance: NA; j_gene: TRBJ1-1; CDR3nt: TGTGCCAGCAGCCCCTACTCAACGGGTGAAGCTTTCTTT; CDR3aa: CASSPYSTGEAFF
d_gene: NA; v_gene: TRBV2; abundance: NA; j_gene: TRBJ2-3; CDR3nt: TGTGCCAGCAGTGAAGAGTCAGGGGGGGCAGATACGCAGTATTTT; CDR3aa: CASSEESGGADTQYF
d_gene: TRBD1; v_gene: TRBV7-7; abundance: few; j_gene: TRBJ2-2; CDR3nt: TGTGCTAGCAGCCACACGACAGGGTTTAACACCGGGGAGCTGTTTTTT; CDR3aa: CASSHTTGFNTGELFF
d_gene: TRBD1; v_gene: TRBV15; abundance: NA; j_gene: TRBJ1-5; CDR3nt: TGTGCCACCAGCAGAGGCGACAGGGGACGGCAGCCCCAGCATTTT; CDR3aa: CATSRGDRGRQPQHF
d_gene: NA; v_gene: TRBV5-6; abundance: NA; j_gene: TRBJ1-2; CDR3nt: TGTGCCAGCAGCTTGGTCCCAGGGCCCCCCTATGGCTACACCTTC; CDR3aa: CASSLVPGPPYGYTF
d_gene: NA; v_gene: TRBV2; abundance: NA; j_gene: TRBJ2-3; CDR3nt: TGTGCCAGCAGTGCCCTCTTGGGGCCAGATACGCAGTATTTT; CDR3aa: CASSALLGPDTQYF
d_gene: TRBD2; v_gene: TRBV6-1; abundance: NA; j_gene: TRBJ2-1; CDR3nt: TGTGCCAGCAGTGACCCTAGCGGGGGCCACTACAATGAGCAGTTCTTC; CDR3aa: CASSDPSGGHYNEQFF
d_gene: TRBD2; v_gene: TRBV27; abundance: NA; j_gene: TRBJ2-1; CDR3nt: TGTGCCAGCAGTTTATACGGGGTAGCGGGGGCCTACAATGAGCAGTTCTTC; CDR3aa: CASSLYGVAGAYNEQFF
d_gene: NA; v_gene: TRBV4-2; abundance: medium-sized; j_gene: TRBJ1-6; CDR3nt: TGTGCCAGCAGCCAAGTGTCCAGGGAGTCACCCCTCCACTTT; CDR3aa: CASSQVSRESPLHF